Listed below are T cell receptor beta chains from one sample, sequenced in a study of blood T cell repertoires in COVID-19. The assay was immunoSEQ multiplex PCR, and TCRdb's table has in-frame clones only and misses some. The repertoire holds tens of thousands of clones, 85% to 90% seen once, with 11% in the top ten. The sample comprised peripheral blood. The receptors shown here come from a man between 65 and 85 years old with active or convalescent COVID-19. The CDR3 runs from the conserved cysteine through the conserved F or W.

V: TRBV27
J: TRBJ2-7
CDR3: CASGSTGPSYEQYF

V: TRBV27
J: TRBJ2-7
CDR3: CASRSLAGPYEQYF

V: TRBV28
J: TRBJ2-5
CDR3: CASSSRAGGVETQYF

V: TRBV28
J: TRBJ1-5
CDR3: CASSLPGGQGGQPQHF

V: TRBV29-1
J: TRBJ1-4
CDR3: CSVATTGFPNEKLFF

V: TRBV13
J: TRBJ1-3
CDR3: CASSLGQGVTGNTIYF

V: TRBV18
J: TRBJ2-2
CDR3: CASSPLGQGWNTGELFF

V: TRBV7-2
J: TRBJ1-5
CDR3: CASSVQANQPQHF

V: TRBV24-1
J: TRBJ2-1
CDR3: CATSDLQGSSYNEQFF

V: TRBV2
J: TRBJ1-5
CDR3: CASSEPTLGSNQPQHF

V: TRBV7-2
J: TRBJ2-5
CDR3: CASRSGQIETQYF

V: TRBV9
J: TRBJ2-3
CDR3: CASSVVDSEDTQYF